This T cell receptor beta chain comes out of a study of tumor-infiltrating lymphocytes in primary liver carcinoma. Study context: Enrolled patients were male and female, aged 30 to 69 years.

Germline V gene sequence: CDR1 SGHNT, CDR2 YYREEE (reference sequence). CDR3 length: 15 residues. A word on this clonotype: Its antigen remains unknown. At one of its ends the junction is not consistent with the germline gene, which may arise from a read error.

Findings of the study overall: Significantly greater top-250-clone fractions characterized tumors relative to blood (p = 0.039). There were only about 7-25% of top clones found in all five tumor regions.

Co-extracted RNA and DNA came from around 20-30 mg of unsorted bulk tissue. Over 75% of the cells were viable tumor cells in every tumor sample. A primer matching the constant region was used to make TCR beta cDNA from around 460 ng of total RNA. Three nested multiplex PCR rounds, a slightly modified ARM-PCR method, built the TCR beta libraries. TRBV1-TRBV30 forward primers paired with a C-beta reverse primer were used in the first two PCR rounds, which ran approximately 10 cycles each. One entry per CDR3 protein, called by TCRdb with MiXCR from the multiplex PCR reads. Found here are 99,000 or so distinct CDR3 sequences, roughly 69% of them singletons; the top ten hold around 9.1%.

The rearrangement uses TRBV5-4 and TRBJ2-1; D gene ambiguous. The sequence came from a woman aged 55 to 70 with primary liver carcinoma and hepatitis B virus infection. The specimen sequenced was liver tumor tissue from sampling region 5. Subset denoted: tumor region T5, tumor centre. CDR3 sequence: CASGLSWRVLNEQFF. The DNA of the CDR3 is TGTGCCAGCGGCTTGTCCTGGCGAGTTCTCAATGAGCAGTTCTTC.